Described below is a single T cell receptor (beta chain) sequence and its context. Its antigen is undetermined. Trimming cost V 2 bases and J 3 bases, with 11 bases left between them. CDR1 and CDR2 (germline): MNHEY, SMNVEV (reference sequence). The CDR3 contains 15 residues. This specimen comes from a study of T cell responses to AZD1222 COVID-19 vaccine. About the study: Combined were second doses at about 4 or about 12 weeks.

Broader study findings: Clonal diversity may have been underestimated in mostly white British donors.

TCRdb's copy holds only in-frame clones and misses some; the assay was immunoSEQ multiplex PCR. In the table there are some 99,000 clones, roughly nine tenths of which are singletons. Here the sequenced sample was peripheral blood, taken on day 0 of AZD1222 vaccination. This receptor was identified in an adult in good health. The gene calls are TRBV27 and TRBJ1-5; D is possibly TRBD1 (5 bases). The CDR3 spells CASSLTRQTNQPQHF. CDR3 in DNA: TGTGCCAGCAGTTTAACGAGACAGACCAATCAGCCCCAGCATTTT.